Detailed here is one T cell receptor beta chain. The table came from immunoSEQ multiplex PCR; TCRdb's copy has only in-frame clones and leaves some out. The profile covers about 200,000 clones, with 70% to 90% appearing a single time and approximately 0.97% taken by the ten largest. Germline CDR1 reads SGHTA; CDR2 reads FQGTGA. This CDR3 comprises 13 residues. V was trimmed by 1 base and J by 5 bases, leaving 9 bases between them. This specimen comes from a study of blood T cell repertoires in COVID-19. The TCR sequence derives from a man aged 55 to 70 with COVID-19, enrolled during active disease. The material sequenced was peripheral blood. The chain uses TRBV7-3 and TRBJ2-7; D unresolved. CDR3 sequence (DNA): TGTGCCAGCAGCTTAAGCTTTCGAGACGAGCAGTACTTC. Protein: CASSLSFRDEQYF.